The TCR beta chain under discussion was sequenced for a study of blood T cell repertoires in COVID-19. Across the study: From T cells, B-cell-depleted T cells, or PBMCs came the material, which was cDNA or gDNA.

In the authors' workflow: Amplifying reference gene primers gave estimates of nucleated cell counts. This table comes from immunoSEQ multiplex PCR, and its TCRdb copy is limited to in-frame clones, with some not included. The DNA gave D and trimming, while V, J and clone size come from that table. The table shows some 66,000 clones, with about 90% occurring only once. This clone has just one count. The V and J ends lost 4 bases and 7 bases respectively, with 5 bases between them. This CDR3 region has 12 residues. Germline CDR1 reads MGHDK; CDR2 reads SYGVNS. The sequenced material came from peripheral blood. The rearrangement uses TRBV25-1 and TRBJ1-6, with D unresolved. This receptor was obtained from a human donor in a cohort sampled during active COVID-19. CDR3 region: CASSAGNSPLHF. DNA of the CDR3: TGTGCCAGCAGTGCAGGAAATTCACCCCTCCACTTT.